A single sample gave rise to the 9 T cell receptor beta chains below, sequenced in a study of T-cell memory formation after mild COVID-19. TCRdb re-called the 5' RACE reads through MiXCR, storing one row per CDR3 protein. The table shows approximately 450,000 distinct CDR3 sequences, with roughly 20% occurring only once. The specimen sequenced was PBMCs or a T cell subset sorted from them (not recorded which). These receptors all stem from an adult woman who had mild COVID-19 (a few samples of this study predate the infection). Cell type and time point are not known.

In its sample, this clonotype was seen a few times. V is TRBV3-1 and J is TRBJ1-6; 8 positions agree with TRBD1. Germline lookup yields CDR1 LGHDT and CDR2 YNNKEL (reference sequence). CDR3 length: 16 residues. Trimming at V came to 1 base and at J to 6 bases, leaving 5 bases not matched to a gene. The chain's CDR3 is CASSQVQGAGNSPLHF. For the CDR3, the DNA is TGTGCCAGCAGCCAAGTCCAGGGGGCCGGTAATTCACCCCTCCACTTT.

This chain uses TRBV7-2 with TRBJ2-7; D call uncertain. The germline CDR1 and CDR2 sequences are SGHTA and FQGNSA. V shed 5 bases and J shed 4 bases, with 12 bases lying between them. CDR3 length: 13 residues. The DNA of the CDR3 is TGTGCCAGCAGCATCCTTACTCAATACGAGCAGTACTTC. As protein: CASSILTQYEQYF.

This clonotype was seen just once. J is TRBJ2-3 and V is TRBV5-4; no clear D. This CDR3 spans 14 amino acids. From germline, CDR1 is SGHNT and CDR2 YYREEE (reference sequence). The ends were cut back, 3 bases at V and 2 bases at J, with 10 bases in the middle. CDR3 in amino acids: CASSSPPLTDTQYF. The CDR3 bases are TGTGCCAGCAGCTCCCCGCCTCTCACAGATACGCAGTATTTT.

There are a few counts of this clonotype. The chain joins TRBV27 to TRBJ2-3, with TRBD2 matching 15 bases. The V gene end was trimmed by 8 bases and the J gene end by 5 bases; junction bases not matched to a gene: 5. Germline V gives CDR1 MNHEY, CDR2 SMNVEV (reference sequence). This CDR3 is built from 15 residues. The CDR3 DNA sequence: TGTGCCAGCGGTGGACTAGCGGGGGGGGAAGATACGCAGTATTTT. Amino acid sequence: CASGGLAGGEDTQYF.

This clonotype was seen just once. V gene TRBV13 combines with J gene TRBJ2-7, with 8 bases matching TRBD2. CDR1 and CDR2 from the germline V gene are PRHDT and FYEKMQ (reference sequence). V was pared by 4 bases and J by 1 base, with 3 bases of the junction left unmatched. The CDR3 has 14 amino acids. The CDR3 sequence: CASSSGTRSYEQYF. For the CDR3, the DNA is TGTGCCAGCAGCTCCGGGACTAGGTCCTACGAGCAGTACTTC.

This chain uses TRBV7-3 with TRBJ2-3, with TRBD1 identical over 7 bases. Germline V lookup: CDR1 SGHTA, CDR2 FQGTGA. J lost 0 bases, V lost 6 bases, and 6 bases had no gene match. The CDR3 is 15 residues long. CDR3 protein: CASSLSQGSTDTQYF. CDR3 bases: TGTGCCAGCAGTCTTTCACAGGGGAGCACAGATACGCAGTATTTT.

This clonotype was found once. A junction end diverges from the germline sequence, so it may reflect a read error. The chain carries TRBV27 and TRBJ2-1, with 8 bases identical to TRBD1. Germline CDR1 and CDR2: MNHEY and SMNVEV (reference sequence). This CDR3 contains 16 residues. Written as DNA, the CDR3 is TGTGCCAGCAGTTCTCGATGGGACAGGTTATACAATGGGCAGTTCTTC. Residues: CASSSRWDRLYNGQFF.

In this sample, this clonotype turned up a few times. The chain couples TRBV5-1 to TRBJ2-7; 7 positions agree with TRBD2. The CDR3 runs to 12 residues. Germline trimming cut 7 bases from V and 0 bases from J; bases unmatched to any gene: 1. CDR1 is SGHRS, CDR2 YFSETQ, per germline. The DNA of the CDR3 is TGCGCCAGCGGGACTACCTCCTACGAGCAGTACTTC. Its translation is CASGTTSYEQYF.

This clonotype has just a few counts. The rearrangement links TRBV20-1 to TRBJ2-1, with unresolved D. Germline-derived CDR1 and CDR2 are DFQATT and SNEGSKA (reference sequence). The CDR3 is 16 residues long. Trimming shortened V by 3 bases and J by 4 bases, and 19 bases separated the two germline ends. In DNA, the CDR3 is TGCAGTGCTAGGTGTGAGGAGTTCGGGTGTTACAATGAGCAGTTCTTC. It is translated as CSARCEEFGCYNEQFF.